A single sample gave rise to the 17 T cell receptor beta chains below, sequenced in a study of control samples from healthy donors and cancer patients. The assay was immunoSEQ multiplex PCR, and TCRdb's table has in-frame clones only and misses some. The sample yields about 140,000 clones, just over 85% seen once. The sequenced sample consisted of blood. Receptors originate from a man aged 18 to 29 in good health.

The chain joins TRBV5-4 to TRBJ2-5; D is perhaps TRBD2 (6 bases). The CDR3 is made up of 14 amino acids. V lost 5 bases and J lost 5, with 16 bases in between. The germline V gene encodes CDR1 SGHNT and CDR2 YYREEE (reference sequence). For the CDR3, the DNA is TGTGCCAGCAGTGCCGGGACGGCGGGGGAGACCCAGTACTTC. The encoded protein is CASSAGTAGETQYF.

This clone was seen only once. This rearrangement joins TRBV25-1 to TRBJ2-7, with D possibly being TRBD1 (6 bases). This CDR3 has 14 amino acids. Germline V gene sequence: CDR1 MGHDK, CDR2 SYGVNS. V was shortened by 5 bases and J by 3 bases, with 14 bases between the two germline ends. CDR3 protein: CASSPRDKIYEQYF. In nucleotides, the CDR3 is TGTGCCAGCAGTCCCCGGGACAAGATCTACGAGCAGTACTTC.

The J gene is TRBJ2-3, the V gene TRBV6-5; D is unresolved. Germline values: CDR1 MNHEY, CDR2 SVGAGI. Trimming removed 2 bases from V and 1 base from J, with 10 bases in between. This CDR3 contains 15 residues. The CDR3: CASSYAGSRTDTQYF. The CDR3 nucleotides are TGTGCCAGCAGTTACGCAGGATCACGCACAGATACGCAGTATTTT.

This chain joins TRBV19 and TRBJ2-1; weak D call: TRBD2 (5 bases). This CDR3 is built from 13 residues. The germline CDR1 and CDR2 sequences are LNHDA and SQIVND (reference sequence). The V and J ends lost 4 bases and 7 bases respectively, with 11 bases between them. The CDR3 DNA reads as TGTGCCAGTAGTAACATGGCGGGTAATGAGCAGTTCTTC. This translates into CASSNMAGNEQFF.

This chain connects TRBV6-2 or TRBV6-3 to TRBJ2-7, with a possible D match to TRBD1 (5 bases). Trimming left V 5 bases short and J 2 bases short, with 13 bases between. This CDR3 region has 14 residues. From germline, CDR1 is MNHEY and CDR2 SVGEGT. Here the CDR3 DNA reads TGTGCCAGCAGTATAACCGGACAACCCTACGAGCAGTACTTC. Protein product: CASSITGQPYEQYF.

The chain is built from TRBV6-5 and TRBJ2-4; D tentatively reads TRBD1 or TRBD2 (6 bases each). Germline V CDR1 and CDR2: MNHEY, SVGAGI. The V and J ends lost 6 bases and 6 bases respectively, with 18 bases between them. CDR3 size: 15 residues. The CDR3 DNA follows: TGTGCCAGCAGCGCCCGGGGGCCTAACGGAAACATTCAGTACTTC. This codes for CASSARGPNGNIQYF.

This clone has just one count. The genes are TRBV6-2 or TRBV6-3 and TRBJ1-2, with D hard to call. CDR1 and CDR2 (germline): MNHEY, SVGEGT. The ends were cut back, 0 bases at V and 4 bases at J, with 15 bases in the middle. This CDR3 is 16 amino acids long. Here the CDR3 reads CASSYSSINSRYGYTF. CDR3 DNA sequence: TGTGCCAGCAGTTACTCGAGTATCAACTCGCGCTATGGCTACACCTTC.

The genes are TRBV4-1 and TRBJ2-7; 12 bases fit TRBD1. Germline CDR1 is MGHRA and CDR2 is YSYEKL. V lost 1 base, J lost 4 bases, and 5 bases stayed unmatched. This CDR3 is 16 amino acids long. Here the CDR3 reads CASSQAGDRGRYEQYF. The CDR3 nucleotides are TGCGCCAGCAGCCAAGCGGGGGACAGGGGGCGGTACGAGCAGTACTTC.

CDR3 amino acids: CASSTHEDRSGQPQHF. The CDR3 nucleotides read TGTGCCAGTAGTACCCACGAAGACAGATCCGGCCAGCCCCAGCATTTT. This sequence joins TRBV19 and TRBJ1-5, with D tentatively TRBD1 (5 bases). The V gene lost 4 bases and the J gene lost 7 bases, with 20 bases spanning the gap. Germline lookup yields CDR1 LNHDA and CDR2 SQIVND (reference sequence). The CDR3 contains 16 residues. The full variable domain, its missing parts supplied by reference TRBV19 and TRBJ1-5, is DGGITQSPKYLFRKEGQNVTLSCEQNLNHDAMYWYRQDPGQGLRLIYYSQIVNDFQKGDIAEGYSVSREKKESFPLTVTSAQKNPTAFYLCASSTHEDRSGQPQHFGDGTRLSIL.

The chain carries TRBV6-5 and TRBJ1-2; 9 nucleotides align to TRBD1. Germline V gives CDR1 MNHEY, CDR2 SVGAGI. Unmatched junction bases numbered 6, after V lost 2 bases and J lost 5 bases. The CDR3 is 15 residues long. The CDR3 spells CASSYVGQGSYGYTF. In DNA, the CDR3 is TGTGCCAGCAGTTACGTGGGACAGGGTAGTTATGGCTACACCTTC.

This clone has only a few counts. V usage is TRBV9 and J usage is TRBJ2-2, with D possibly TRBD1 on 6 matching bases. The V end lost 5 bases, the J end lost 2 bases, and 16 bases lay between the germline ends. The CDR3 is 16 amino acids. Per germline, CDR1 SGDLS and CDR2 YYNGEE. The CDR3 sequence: CASSYQQGRNTGELFF. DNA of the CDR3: TGTGCCAGCAGTTACCAACAGGGACGTAACACCGGGGAGCTGTTTTTT.

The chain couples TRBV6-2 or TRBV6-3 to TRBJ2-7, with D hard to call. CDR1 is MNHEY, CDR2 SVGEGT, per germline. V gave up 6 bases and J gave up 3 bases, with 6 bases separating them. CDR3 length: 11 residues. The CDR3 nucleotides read TGTGCCAGCAGCTTTTTCTACGAGCAGTACTTC. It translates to CASSFFYEQYF.

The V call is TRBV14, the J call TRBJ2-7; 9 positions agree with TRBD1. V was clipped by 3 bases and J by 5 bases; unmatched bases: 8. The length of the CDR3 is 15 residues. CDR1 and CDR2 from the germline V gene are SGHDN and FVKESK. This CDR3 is CASSHWTGEGDEQYF. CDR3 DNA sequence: TGTGCCAGCAGCCACTGGACAGGGGAAGGGGACGAGCAGTACTTC. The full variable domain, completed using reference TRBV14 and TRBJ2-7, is EAGVTQFPSHSVIEKGQTVTLRCDPISGHDNLYWYRRVMGKEIKFLLHFVKESKQDESGMPNNRFLAERTGGTYSTLKVQPAELEDSGVYFCASSHWTGEGDEQYFGPGTRLTVT.

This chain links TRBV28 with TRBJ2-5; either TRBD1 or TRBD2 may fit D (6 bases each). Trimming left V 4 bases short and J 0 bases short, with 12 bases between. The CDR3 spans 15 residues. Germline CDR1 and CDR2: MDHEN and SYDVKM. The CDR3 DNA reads TGTGCCAGCAGTTCGCCGGAGGGGGACCAAGAGACCCAGTACTTC. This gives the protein CASSSPEGDQETQYF.

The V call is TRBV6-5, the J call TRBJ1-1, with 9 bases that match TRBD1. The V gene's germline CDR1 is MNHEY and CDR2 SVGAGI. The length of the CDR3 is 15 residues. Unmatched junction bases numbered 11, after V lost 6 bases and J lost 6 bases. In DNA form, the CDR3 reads TGTGCCAGCAGGAACAGGGGGCGCAACGAGGCTGAAGCTTTCTTT. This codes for CASRNRGRNEAEAFF.

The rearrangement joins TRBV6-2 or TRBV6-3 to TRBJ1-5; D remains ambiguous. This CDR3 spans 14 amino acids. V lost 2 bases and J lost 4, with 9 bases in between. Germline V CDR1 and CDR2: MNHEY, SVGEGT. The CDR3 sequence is CASSYGANNQPQHF. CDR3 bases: TGTGCCAGCAGTTACGGCGCAAATAATCAGCCCCAGCATTTT.

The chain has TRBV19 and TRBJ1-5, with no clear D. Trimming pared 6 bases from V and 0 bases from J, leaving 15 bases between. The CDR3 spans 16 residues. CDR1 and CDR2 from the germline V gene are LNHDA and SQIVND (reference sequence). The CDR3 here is CASSPRLGNSNQPQHF. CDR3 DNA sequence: TGTGCCAGTAGCCCAAGGCTCGGGAATAGCAATCAGCCCCAGCATTTT.